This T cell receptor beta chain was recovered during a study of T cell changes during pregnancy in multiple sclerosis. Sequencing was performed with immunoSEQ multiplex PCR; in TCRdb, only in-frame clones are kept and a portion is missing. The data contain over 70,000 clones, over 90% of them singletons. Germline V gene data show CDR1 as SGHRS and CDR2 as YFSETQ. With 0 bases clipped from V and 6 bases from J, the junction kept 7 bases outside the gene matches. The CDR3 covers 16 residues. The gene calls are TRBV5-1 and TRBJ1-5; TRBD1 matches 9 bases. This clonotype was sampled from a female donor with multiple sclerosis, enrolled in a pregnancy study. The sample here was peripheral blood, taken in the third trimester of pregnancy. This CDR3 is CASSLGLSGQGQPQHF. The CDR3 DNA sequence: TGCGCCAGCAGCTTGGGCCTTTCGGGACAGGGTCAGCCCCAGCATTTT.